This is a list of T cell receptor beta chains from one sample in a study of T cells in Graves' hyperthyroidism and ophthalmopathy. TCRdb re-derived calls from the multiplex PCR reads in MiXCR, one entry per CDR3 protein. The sample holds about 500,000 distinct CDR3 sequences, approximately 15% seen once. Sample: blood. The receptors derive from a woman under 30 with Graves' hyperthyroidism. Each CDR3 is given without its conserved first and last residue.

V,J,CDR3
TRBV30,TRBJ2-2,AWTRTVPNTGELF
TRBV4-1,TRBJ2-3,ASSQAGLGVDTQY
TRBV3-1,TRBJ1-4,ASSQPPGEGEKLF
TRBV28,TRBJ2-7,ASSLSPGGSEQY
TRBV7-8,TRBJ1-5,ASSLAQGQVPQH
TRBV15,TRBJ1-5,ATSERGSNQPQH
TRBV19,TRBJ2-1,ASSIMRVALNEQF
TRBV7-2,TRBJ1-2,ASSPMTGTIFHT
TRBV27,TRBJ1-6,ASSFGSSYNSPLH
TRBV5-5,TRBJ1-6,ASSLQVQYNSPLH
TRBV2,TRBJ1-1,ASSERGDNTEAF
TRBV4-3,TRBJ1-6,ASSQLSNNSPLH
TRBV4-3,TRBJ1-4,ASSTQGDNEKLF
TRBV6-4,TRBJ2-2,ASSGTNTGELF
TRBV2,TRBJ1-2,ASGRDSYLGYT
TRBV6-6,TRBJ1-2,ASSYSQGSSYGYT
TRBV20-1,TRBJ1-4,SAPSRDGNEKLF
TRBV9,TRBJ2-3,ASSLHISADTQY
TRBV10-1,TRBJ2-7,ASSGQGSTYEQY
TRBV29-1,TRBJ1-5,SVAFHGGNNQPQH
TRBV12-3/TRBV12-4,TRBJ2-7,ASTKGAQIRYEQY
TRBV29-1,TRBJ1-2,SVDPRRNGYT